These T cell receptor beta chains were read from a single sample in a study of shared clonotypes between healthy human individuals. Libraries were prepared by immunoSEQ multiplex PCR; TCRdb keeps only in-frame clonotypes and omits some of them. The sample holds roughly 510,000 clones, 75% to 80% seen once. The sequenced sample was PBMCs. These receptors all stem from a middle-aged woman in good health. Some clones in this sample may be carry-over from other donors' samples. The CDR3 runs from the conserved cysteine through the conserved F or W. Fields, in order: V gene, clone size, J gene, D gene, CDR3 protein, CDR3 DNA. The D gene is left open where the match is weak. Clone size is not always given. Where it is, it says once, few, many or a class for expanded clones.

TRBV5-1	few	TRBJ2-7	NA	CASSLGDRHPGEQYF	TGCGCCAGCAGCTTGGGAGACAGGCACCCAGGTGAGCAGTACTTC
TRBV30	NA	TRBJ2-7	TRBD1	CAWSVSGQGALSRQYF	TGTGCCTGGAGTGTAAGCGGTCAGGGGGCTTTGTCTCGGCAGTACTTC
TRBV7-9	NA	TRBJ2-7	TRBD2	CASRPGTSGRSEQYF	TGTGCCAGCAGACCAGGGACTAGCGGGAGATCCGAGCAGTACTTC
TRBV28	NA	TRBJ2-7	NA	CASSFGYEQYF	TGTGCCAGCAGTTTTGGTTACGAGCAGTACTTC
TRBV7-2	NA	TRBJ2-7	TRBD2	CASSLRGGLVEQYF	TGTGCCAGCAGCTTGCGGGGAGGGCTTGTCGAGCAGTACTTC
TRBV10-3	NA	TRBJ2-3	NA	CAIRNTDTQYF	TGTGCCATCAGAAACACAGATACGCAGTATTTT
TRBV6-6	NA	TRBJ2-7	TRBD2	CASTNGAGGQGYEQYF	TGTGCCAGCACCAACGGTGCGGGGGGTCAAGGCTACGAGCAGTACTTC
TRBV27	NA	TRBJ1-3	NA	CASSPNSPGIGNTIYF	TGTGCCAGCAGTCCTAATTCCCCGGGAATTGGAAACACCATATATTTT
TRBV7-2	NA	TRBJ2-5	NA	CASSLGAMGGQSETQYF	TGTGCCAGCAGCTTAGGAGCCATGGGGGGACAATCGGAGACCCAGTACTTC
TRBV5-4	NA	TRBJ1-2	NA	CASSLEGRERGGYTF	TGTGCCAGCAGTCTCGAGGGCAGGGAACGTGGTGGCTACACCTTC
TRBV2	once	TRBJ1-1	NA	CASESIWTDLNTEAFF	TGTGCCAGCGAAAGCATATGGACGGACCTGAACACTGAAGCTTTCTTT
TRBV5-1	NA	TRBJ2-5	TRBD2	CASSFGTSGRRGQETQYF	TGCGCCAGCAGCTTCGGGACTAGCGGGAGGAGAGGCCAAGAGACACAGTACTTC
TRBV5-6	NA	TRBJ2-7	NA	CASSFNRREQYF	TGTGCCAGCAGCTTCAATCGGCGGGAGCAGTACTTC
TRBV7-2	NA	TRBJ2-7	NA	CASSGAYEQYF	TGTGCCAGCAGCGGTGCCTACGAGCAGTACTTC
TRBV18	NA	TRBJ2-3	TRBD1	CASSPGTGGTDTQYF	TGTGCCAGCTCACCAGGGACAGGGGGCACAGATACGCAGTATTTT
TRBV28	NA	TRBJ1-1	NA	CASSSPLQGYTEAFF	TGTGCCAGCAGTTCCCCTCTACAGGGATATACTGAAGCTTTCTTT
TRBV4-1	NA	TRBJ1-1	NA	CASSQGWGTRKMNTEAFF	TGCGCCAGCAGCCAAGGGTGGGGGACACGGAAGATGAACACTGAAGCTTTCTTT
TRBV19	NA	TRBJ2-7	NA	CASSMVWGSLTYEQYF	TGTGCCAGTAGTATGGTTTGGGGGTCCCTCACCTACGAGCAGTACTTC
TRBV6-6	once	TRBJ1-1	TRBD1	CASSYRTGGPQAFF	TGTGCCAGCAGTTACCGGACAGGGGGCCCCCAAGCTTTCTTT
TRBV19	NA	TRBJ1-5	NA	CASSRGNSNQPQHF	TGTGCCAGTAGTAGGGGAAATAGCAATCAGCCCCAGCATTTT
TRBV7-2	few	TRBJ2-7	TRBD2	CASSSGLARVRSGYEQYF	TGTGCCAGCAGCTCGGGACTAGCCCGGGTACGGTCAGGCTACGAGCAGTACTTC
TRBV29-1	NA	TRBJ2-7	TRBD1	CSVAGTGASASYEQYF	TGCAGCGTCGCCGGGACAGGGGCCTCCGCTTCCTACGAGCAGTACTTC